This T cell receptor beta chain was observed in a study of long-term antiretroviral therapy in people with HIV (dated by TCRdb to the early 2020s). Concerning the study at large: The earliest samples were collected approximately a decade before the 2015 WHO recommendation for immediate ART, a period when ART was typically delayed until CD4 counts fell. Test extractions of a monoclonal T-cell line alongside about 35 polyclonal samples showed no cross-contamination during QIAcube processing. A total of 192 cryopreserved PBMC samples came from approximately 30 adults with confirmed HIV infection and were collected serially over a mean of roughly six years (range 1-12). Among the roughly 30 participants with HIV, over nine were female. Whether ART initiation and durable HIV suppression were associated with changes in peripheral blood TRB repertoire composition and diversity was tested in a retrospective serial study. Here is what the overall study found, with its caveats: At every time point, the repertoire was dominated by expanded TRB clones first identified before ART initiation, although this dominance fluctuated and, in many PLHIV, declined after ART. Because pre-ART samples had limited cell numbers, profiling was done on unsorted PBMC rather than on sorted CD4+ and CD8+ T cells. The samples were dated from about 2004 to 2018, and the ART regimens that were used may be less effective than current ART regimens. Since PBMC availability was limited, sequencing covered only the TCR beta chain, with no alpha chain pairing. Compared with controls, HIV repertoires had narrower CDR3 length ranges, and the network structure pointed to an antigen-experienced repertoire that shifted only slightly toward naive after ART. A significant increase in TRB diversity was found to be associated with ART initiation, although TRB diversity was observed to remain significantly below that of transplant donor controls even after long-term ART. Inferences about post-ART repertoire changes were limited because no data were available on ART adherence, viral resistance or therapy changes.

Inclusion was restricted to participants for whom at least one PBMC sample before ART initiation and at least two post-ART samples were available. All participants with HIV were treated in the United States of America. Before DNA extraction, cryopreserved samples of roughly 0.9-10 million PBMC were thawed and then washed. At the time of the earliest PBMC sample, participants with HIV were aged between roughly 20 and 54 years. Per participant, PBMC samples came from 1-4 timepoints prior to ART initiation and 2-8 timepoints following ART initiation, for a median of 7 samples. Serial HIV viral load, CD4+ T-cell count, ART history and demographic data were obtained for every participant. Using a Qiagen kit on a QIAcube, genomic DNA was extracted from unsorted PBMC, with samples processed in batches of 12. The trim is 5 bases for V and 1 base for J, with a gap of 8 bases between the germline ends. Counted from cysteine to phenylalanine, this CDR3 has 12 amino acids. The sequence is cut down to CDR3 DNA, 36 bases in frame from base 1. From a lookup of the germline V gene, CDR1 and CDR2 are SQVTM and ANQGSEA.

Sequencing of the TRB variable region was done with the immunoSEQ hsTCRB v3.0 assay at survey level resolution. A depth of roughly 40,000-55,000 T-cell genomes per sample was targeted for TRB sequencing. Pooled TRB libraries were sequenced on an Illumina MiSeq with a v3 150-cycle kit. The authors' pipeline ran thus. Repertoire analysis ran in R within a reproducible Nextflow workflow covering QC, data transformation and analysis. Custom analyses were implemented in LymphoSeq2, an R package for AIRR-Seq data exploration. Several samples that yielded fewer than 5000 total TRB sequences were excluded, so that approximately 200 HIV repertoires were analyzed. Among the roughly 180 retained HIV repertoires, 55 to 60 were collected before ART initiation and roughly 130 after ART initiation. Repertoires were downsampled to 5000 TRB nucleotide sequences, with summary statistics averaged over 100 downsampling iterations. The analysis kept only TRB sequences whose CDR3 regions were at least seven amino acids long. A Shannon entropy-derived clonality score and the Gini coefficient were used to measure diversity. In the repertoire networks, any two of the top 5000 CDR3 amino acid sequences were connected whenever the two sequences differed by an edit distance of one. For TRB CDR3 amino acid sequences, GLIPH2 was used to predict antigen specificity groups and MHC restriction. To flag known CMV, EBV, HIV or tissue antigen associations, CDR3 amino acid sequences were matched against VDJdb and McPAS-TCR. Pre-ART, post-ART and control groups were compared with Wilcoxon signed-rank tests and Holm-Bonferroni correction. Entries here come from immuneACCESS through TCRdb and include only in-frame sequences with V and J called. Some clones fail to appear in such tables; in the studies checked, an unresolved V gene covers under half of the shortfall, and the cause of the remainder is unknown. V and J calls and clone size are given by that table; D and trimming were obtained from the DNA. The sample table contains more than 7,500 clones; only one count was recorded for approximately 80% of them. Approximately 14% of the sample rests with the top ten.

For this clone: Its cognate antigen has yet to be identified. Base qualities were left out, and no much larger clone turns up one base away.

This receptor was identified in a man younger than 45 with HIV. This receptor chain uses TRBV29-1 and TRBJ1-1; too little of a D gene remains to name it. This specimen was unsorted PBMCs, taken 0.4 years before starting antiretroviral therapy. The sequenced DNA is TGCAGCGTTTCGGCAGGGAACACTGAAGCTTTCTTT. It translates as CSVSAGNTEAFF.